This TCR beta chain was recovered during a study of blood T cell repertoires in COVID-19. Germline V CDR1 and CDR2: MNHEY, SVGAGI. Trimming left V 5 bases short and J 4 bases short, with 6 bases between. The CDR3 loop spans 12 amino acids. Authors' data handling: The assay estimated nucleated cells by amplifying reference gene primers. Here immunoSEQ multiplex PCR was the method, and the copy in TCRdb shows in-frame clones only, minus some. That table gives V, J and clone size, and the DNA gave D and trimming. The sample holds 380,000 or so clones, around 90% seen once. The participants were between roughly 18 and 100 years old and came from 24 US areas. Participant-reported clinical history was the basis for cohort assignment.

The sample taken for sequencing was PBMCs or T cells enriched from blood (not recorded which). The rearrangement joins TRBV6-5 to TRBJ1-3; weak D call: TRBD1 (6 bases). This clonotype originated in a woman in her forties with acute COVID-19. CDR3 sequence: CASSRGGNTIYF. Written as DNA, the CDR3 is TGTGCCAGCAGTAGGGGGGGAAACACCATATATTTT.